A selection of T cell receptor beta chains follows, all from one sample in a study of cytomegalovirus exposure and HLA in healthy donors. Assay: immunoSEQ multiplex PCR; the TCRdb copy retains only in-frame clones and omits some. The sample includes about 150,000 clones, approximately 80% of them seen just once. The sample consisted of PBMCs. The receptors stem from a woman between 40 and 55 years old in good health and CMV-seronegative. Both conserved end residues are part of each CDR3. The D gene is left open where the match is weak. Part of the rows lack a size; the others show once, few, many or a class for expanded clones.

clone size	D gene	J gene	V gene	CDR3 DNA	CDR3 protein
-	-	TRBJ1-1	TRBV5-1	TGCGCCAGCAGCTTGGGGGGACTTTGGAACACTGAAGCTTTCTTT	CASSLGGLWNTEAFF
-	TRBD2	TRBJ2-7	TRBV7-7	TGTGCCAGCAGCCGTGACCCTAGCGGCGGGGAGCAGTACTTC	CASSRDPSGGEQYF
few	-	TRBJ2-3	TRBV9	TGTGCCAGCAGCGTAGAGGGGGGGCAAAGCACAGATACGCAGTATTTT	CASSVEGGQSTDTQYF
-	-	TRBJ2-1	TRBV1	TGCACCGGCAGCCAAGATCGAGCGGGAGTGTTAAATGAGCAGTTCTTC	CTGSQDRAGVLNEQFF
-	TRBD1	TRBJ2-1	TRBV6-1	TGTGCCAGCAGTCGGACAGGGGGATACAATGAGCAGTTCTTC	CASSRTGGYNEQFF
once	TRBD2	TRBJ2-2	TRBV19	TGTGCCAGTAGTATTTTCCTAGCGGGGGGATCCAACACCGGGGAGCTGTTTTTT	CASSIFLAGGSNTGELFF
few	TRBD2	TRBJ2-2	TRBV12-5	TGTGCTAGTGGTCCAATAGCGGGAGTCTACACCGGGGAGCTGTTTTTT	CASGPIAGVYTGELFF
-	TRBD2	TRBJ2-3	TRBV9	TGTGCCAGCAGCGTAGGGTCAGGGAGGGCAGATACGCAGTATTTT	CASSVGSGRADTQYF
-	-	TRBJ2-7	TRBV27	TGTGCCAGCAGATTTTCGGAGTACGAGCAGTACTTC	CASRFSEYEQYF
once	-	TRBJ2-6	TRBV19	TGTGCCAGTAGTCTAGATTTAGTGGTTAACTCTGGGGCCAACGTCCTGACTTTC	CASSLDLVVNSGANVLTF
-	-	TRBJ2-3	TRBV29-1	TGCAGCGTTGAGGGGGGGGCCGGGGGAACAGATACGCAGTATTTT	CSVEGGAGGTDTQYF
-	-	TRBJ1-5	TRBV19	TGTGCCAGTAGTATGATGAGTGAAGTTGGTCAGCCCCAGCATTTT	CASSMMSEVGQPQHF
-	TRBD2	TRBJ2-5	TRBV11-2	TGTGCCAGCAGCTTAGTACTAGCGGGAGAGACCCAGTACTTC	CASSLVLAGETQYF
-	-	TRBJ1-1	TRBV28	TGTGCCAGCAGTTCATCCTCCCGGGGGAACACTGAAGCTTTCTTT	CASSSSSRGNTEAFF
few	TRBD1	TRBJ1-1	TRBV6-5	TGTGCCAGCAGCTGGGACAGTCAAATGAACACTGAAGCTTTCTTT	CASSWDSQMNTEAFF
-	-	TRBJ2-5	TRBV5-8	TGTGCCGGTCAGACAGATCACCAAGAGACCCAGTACTTC	CAGQTDHQETQYF
-	TRBD1	TRBJ2-7	TRBV10-3	TGTGCCATCAGAGGGACAGGCCGGTCCTACGAGCAGTACTTC	CAIRGTGRSYEQYF
-	-	TRBJ2-5	TRBV5-1	TGCGCCAGCAGCCCCCAGGGGGGTCCCGAGGAGACCCAGTACTTC	CASSPQGGPEETQYF
few	-	TRBJ1-5	TRBV6-1	TGTGCCAGCAGCCTAAGGAGGGCATCAGACCAGCCCCAGCATTTT	CASSLRRASDQPQHF
-	-	TRBJ1-3	TRBV5-4	TGTGCCAGCAGCGACTATGGAAACACCATATATTTT	CASSDYGNTIYF
-	TRBD2	TRBJ2-3	TRBV5-1	TGCGCCAGCAGTCGAGCGGGAATACGCACAGATACGCAGTATTTT	CASSRAGIRTDTQYF
few	-	TRBJ1-5	TRBV19	TGTGCCAGTAGTATAGGGACTTATAATCAGCCCCAGCATTTT	CASSIGTYNQPQHF